The 10 T cell receptor beta chains reported below all come from one sample, sequenced in a study of blood T cell repertoires in COVID-19. Sequenced by immunoSEQ multiplex PCR; TCRdb stores in-frame clones only, minus some. The sample holds 150,000 to 200,000 clones, around 84% seen once. Sequenced input: PBMCs or T cells enriched from blood (not recorded which). The receptors were gathered from a man aged 35 to 55 who had recovered from COVID-19.

The rearrangement uses TRBV30 and TRBJ1-1, with D tentatively TRBD1 (6 bases). V lost 6 bases and J lost 5, with 10 bases in between. Germline CDR1 GTSNPN, CDR2 SVGIG (reference sequence). CDR3 size: 11 residues. Written as DNA, the CDR3 is TGTGCCTGCGATACAGGGACTGAAGCTTTCTTT. Amino acid sequence: CACDTGTEAFF. The full variable domain, completed using reference TRBV30 and TRBJ1-1, is SQTIHQWPATLVQPVGSPLSLECTVEGTSNPNLYWYRQAAGRGLQLLFYSVGIGQISSEVPQNLSASRPQDRQFILSSKKLLLSDSGFYLCACDTGTEAFFGQGTRLTVV.

The gene calls are TRBV6-5 and TRBJ2-5; 9 bases are shared with TRBD1. This CDR3 comprises 14 residues. J gave up 5 bases and V 5 bases, and 6 bases lay outside the gene matches. Looked up from germline, CDR1 is MNHEY and CDR2 is SVGAGI. The CDR3 loop is CASSQTGTGETQYF. CDR3 nucleotides: TGTGCCAGCAGTCAAACGGGGACAGGGGAGACCCAGTACTTC.

The V gene is TRBV20-1, the J gene TRBJ1-4; D perhaps matches TRBD1 (6 bases). The CDR3 has 13 amino acids. The V and J ends lost 3 bases and 12 bases respectively, with 17 bases between them. CDR1 and CDR2 from the germline V gene are DFQATT and SNEGSKA (reference sequence). The CDR3 spells CSASKQGKSELFF. CDR3 bases: TGCAGTGCTAGTAAACAGGGAAAATCGGAACTGTTTTTT.

The chain has TRBV7-8 and TRBJ2-2, with D hard to call. Germline V lookup: CDR1 SGHVS, CDR2 FQNEAQ. With 1 base removed from V and 6 bases from J, the gap between germline ends came to 6 bases. This CDR3 has 13 amino acids. The CDR3 region has the DNA TGTGCCAGCAGCTTAGGGGCCCCCGGGGAGCTGTTTTTT. Its protein is CASSLGAPGELFF.

This clone was recorded once. The V and J genes are TRBV19 and TRBJ1-5; TRBD1 agrees at 8 bases. This CDR3 is built from 15 residues. Germline CDR1 and CDR2: LNHDA and SQIVND (reference sequence). Trimming took 3 bases from V and 4 from J; bases not matched to a gene: 5. Here the CDR3 DNA reads TGTGCCAGTAGTATGACAGGGGATATAAATCAGCCCCAGCATTTT. This sequence encodes CASSMTGDINQPQHF.

This sequence joins TRBV2 and TRBJ2-2; D may be TRBD2 (6 bases). CDR1 is SNHLY and CDR2 is FYNNEI in the germline V gene. This CDR3 contains 13 residues. V lost 10 bases and J lost 0, with 9 bases in between. CDR3 region: CATGGSNTGELFF. CDR3 sequence (DNA): TGTGCCACCGGGGGTTCGAACACCGGGGAGCTGTTTTTT.

J is TRBJ2-2 and V is TRBV19; D is perhaps TRBD1 (6 bases). Trimming shortened V by 6 bases and J by 3 bases, and 11 bases separated the two germline ends. This CDR3 has 14 amino acids. Germline loops: CDR1 LNHDA, CDR2 SQIVND (reference sequence). The CDR3 DNA follows: TGTGCCAGTAGGGCAGGGGATTACACCGGGGAGCTGTTTTTT. Residues: CASRAGDYTGELFF.

The rearrangement joins TRBV7-9 to TRBJ1-5; D gene unclear. CDR3 length: 15 amino acids. CDR1 SEHNR and CDR2 FQNEAQ come from the germline V gene (reference sequence). V dropped 5 bases and J dropped 2 bases, with 13 bases sitting between them. The CDR3 reads CASSPDGEGNQPQHF. The CDR3 DNA reads TGTGCCAGCAGCCCCGATGGGGAGGGCAATCAGCCCCAGCATTTT.

This clone has just a few counts. The rearrangement joins TRBV5-1 to TRBJ2-2, with 7 nucleotides matching TRBD2. Trimming removed 0 bases from V and 1 base from J; junction bases left unmatched: 12. Germline V gives CDR1 SGHRS, CDR2 YFSETQ. The length of the CDR3 is 19 residues. The CDR3 sequence: CASSLGTARDYQNTGELFF. The DNA for the CDR3 is TGCGCCAGCAGCTTGGGTACAGCACGGGACTACCAGAACACCGGGGAGCTGTTTTTT. The full variable domain, completed using reference TRBV5-1 and TRBJ2-2, is KAGVTQTPRYLIKTRGQQVTLSCSPISGHRSVSWYQQTPGQGLQFLFEYFSETQRNKGNFPGRFSGRQFSNSRSEMNVSTLELGDSALYLCASSLGTARDYQNTGELFFGEGSRLTVL.

The chain links TRBV7-9 to TRBJ1-2, with unresolved D. The CDR3 length is 13 residues. Germline loops: CDR1 SEHNR, CDR2 FQNEAQ (reference sequence). Trimming shortened V by 5 bases and J by 8 bases, and 15 bases separated the two germline ends. The CDR3 loop is CASSHSGLGGYTF. CDR3 bases: TGTGCCAGCAGCCACAGCGGTCTAGGGGGCTACACCTTC.